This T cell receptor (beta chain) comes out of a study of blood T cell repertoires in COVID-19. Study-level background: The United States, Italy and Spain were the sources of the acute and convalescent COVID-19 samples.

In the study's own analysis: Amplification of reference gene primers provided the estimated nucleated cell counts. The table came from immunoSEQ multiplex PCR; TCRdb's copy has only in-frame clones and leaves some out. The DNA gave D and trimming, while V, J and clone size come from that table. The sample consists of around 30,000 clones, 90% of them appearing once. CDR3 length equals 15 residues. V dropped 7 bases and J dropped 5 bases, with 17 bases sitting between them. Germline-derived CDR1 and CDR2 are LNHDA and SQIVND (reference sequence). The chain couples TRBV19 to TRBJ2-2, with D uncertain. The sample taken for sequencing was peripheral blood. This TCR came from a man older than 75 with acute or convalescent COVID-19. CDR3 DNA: TGTGCCAGTAAAGGCAGGTGGATGCAGACCGGGGAGCTGTTTTTT. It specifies CASKGRWMQTGELFF.